The rows below give T cell receptor beta chains drawn from one sample of a study of blood T cell repertoires in COVID-19. The data were produced by immunoSEQ multiplex PCR, yet TCRdb's version contains in-frame clones alone and is incomplete. Of around 70,000 clones in the sample, about 80% were seen once. Sequencing used peripheral blood. These receptors originate from a human donor in a cohort sampled during active COVID-19. Each CDR3 is given with its conserved first and last residue. A D gene is named only where the DNA matches it firmly. Clone size is not always given. Where it is, it says once, few, many or a class for expanded clones.

v_gene: TRBV21-1; j_gene: TRBJ2-1; abundance: -; d_gene: -; CDR3nt: TGTGCCAGCAGCGGCCGGGGCAGGGGGCCCTACAATGAGCAGTTCTTC; CDR3aa: CASSGRGRGPYNEQFF
v_gene: TRBV3-1/TRBV3-2; j_gene: TRBJ2-3; abundance: once; d_gene: -; CDR3nt: TGTGCCAGCAGCCAAATGGTGCAGTCAGATACGCAGTATTTT; CDR3aa: CASSQMVQSDTQYF
v_gene: TRBV4-3; j_gene: TRBJ1-2; abundance: -; d_gene: -; CDR3nt: TGCGCCAGCAGCCTTATTGGCTCTAACTATGGCTACACCTTC; CDR3aa: CASSLIGSNYGYTF
v_gene: TRBV5-5; j_gene: TRBJ2-7; abundance: -; d_gene: TRBD2; CDR3nt: TGTGCCAGCACCCCTCGGACTAGCGGGCCCTACGAGCAGTACTTC; CDR3aa: CASTPRTSGPYEQYF
v_gene: TRBV11-2; j_gene: TRBJ1-3; abundance: -; d_gene: -; CDR3nt: TGTGCCAGCAGCTTAGACGGGACTGGAAACACCATATATTTT; CDR3aa: CASSLDGTGNTIYF
v_gene: TRBV15; j_gene: TRBJ2-7; abundance: -; d_gene: -; CDR3nt: TGTGCCACCAGCGGACATTTGACAGGCTCCTACGAGCAGTACTTC; CDR3aa: CATSGHLTGSYEQYF
v_gene: TRBV27; j_gene: TRBJ2-1; abundance: -; d_gene: TRBD2; CDR3nt: TGTGCCAGCAGTCATAGGGGGACTAGCGGGATCATTTCCTACAATGAGCAGTTCTTC; CDR3aa: CASSHRGTSGIISYNEQFF
v_gene: TRBV29-1; j_gene: TRBJ2-7; abundance: -; d_gene: TRBD2; CDR3nt: TGCAGCTTTCGGACTAGCGGGGCCCTCGGCGAGCAGTACTTC; CDR3aa: CSFRTSGALGEQYF
v_gene: TRBV4-3; j_gene: TRBJ2-7; abundance: -; d_gene: -; CDR3nt: TGCGCCAGCAGCCAAGATGGGCGCGGGACCTACGAGCAGTACTTC; CDR3aa: CASSQDGRGTYEQYF
v_gene: TRBV20-1; j_gene: TRBJ1-2; abundance: -; d_gene: -; CDR3nt: TGCAGTGCTACTGACTCTAACTATGGCTACACCTTC; CDR3aa: CSATDSNYGYTF
v_gene: TRBV30; j_gene: TRBJ1-4; abundance: once; d_gene: -; CDR3nt: TGTGCCTGGAGTTCGGAGGAAAAACTGTTTTTT; CDR3aa: CAWSSEEKLFF
v_gene: TRBV5-5; j_gene: TRBJ1-1; abundance: -; d_gene: TRBD1; CDR3nt: TGTGCCAGCAGCTTGGCCGGGACAGCCGACACTGAAGCTTTCTTT; CDR3aa: CASSLAGTADTEAFF
v_gene: TRBV12-3/TRBV12-4; j_gene: TRBJ2-1; abundance: -; d_gene: -; CDR3nt: TGTGCCAGCAGCCTAATCAATGAGCAGTTCTTC; CDR3aa: CASSLINEQFF
v_gene: TRBV9; j_gene: TRBJ2-1; abundance: -; d_gene: TRBD2; CDR3nt: TGTGCCAGCAGCCCACTAGCGGAGCACTCCTACAATGAGCAGTTCTTC; CDR3aa: CASSPLAEHSYNEQFF
v_gene: TRBV5-4; j_gene: TRBJ2-7; abundance: -; d_gene: TRBD2; CDR3nt: TGTGCCAGCAGCTGGGGGGCCGGGAGGGGTTACGAGCAGTACTTC; CDR3aa: CASSWGAGRGYEQYF
v_gene: TRBV28; j_gene: TRBJ1-6; abundance: -; d_gene: -; CDR3nt: TGTGCCAGCAGTTTCGGTCCCGCACCCCTCCACTTT; CDR3aa: CASSFGPAPLHF
v_gene: TRBV19; j_gene: TRBJ2-7; abundance: -; d_gene: -; CDR3nt: TGTGCCAGTAGTATTAGGGGAACCTACGAGCAGTACTTC; CDR3aa: CASSIRGTYEQYF
v_gene: TRBV18; j_gene: TRBJ2-7; abundance: -; d_gene: TRBD2; CDR3nt: TGTGCCAGCTCAGCAACTAGCGCAACCTACGAGCAGTACTTC; CDR3aa: CASSATSATYEQYF
v_gene: TRBV1; j_gene: TRBJ1-2; abundance: -; d_gene: -; CDR3nt: TGCACCAGCAGCCAAGGACGGAGCGATGGCTACACCTTC; CDR3aa: CTSSQGRSDGYTF
v_gene: TRBV4-1; j_gene: TRBJ1-2; abundance: once; d_gene: TRBD1; CDR3nt: TGCGCCAGCAGCTTTACTTCCGGGACAGGGGTCGGCTACACCTTC; CDR3aa: CASSFTSGTGVGYTF
v_gene: TRBV14; j_gene: TRBJ2-3; abundance: -; d_gene: -; CDR3nt: TGTGCCAGCGCGGTCAGCACAGATACGCAGTATTTT; CDR3aa: CASAVSTDTQYF